This T cell receptor beta chain was sequenced for a study of T cell responses to AZD1222 COVID-19 vaccine. In the study overall: Combined were second doses at about 4 or about 12 weeks.

In regard to this clone: The target antigen is unknown.

Germline V gives CDR1 LGHDT, CDR2 YNNKEL (reference sequence). The CDR3 has 16 residues. V was clipped by 1 base and J by 0 bases; unmatched bases: 2. Study-wide points: Only 5 or 6 individuals given AZD1222 were seropositive at baseline. White British people made up most donors, females outnumbered males, and clonal diversity was possibly underestimated.

Repertoires were generated with immunoSEQ multiplex PCR, while TCRdb's copy carries only in-frame clones and drops some. Seen here are some 80,000 clones, over 90% observed once, and the top ten hold 5.2%. The chain joins TRBV3-1 (or the pseudogene TRBV3-2) to TRBJ2-3; 9 bases align to TRBD2. Sequenced material: peripheral blood, taken on day 0 of AZD1222 vaccination. The receptor was isolated from an adult in good health. DNA for the CDR3: TGTGCCAGCAGCCAAGCTCTAGCGGGGAGCACAGATACGCAGTATTTT. Translation: CASSQALAGSTDTQYF.